These 11 T cell receptor beta chains were sequenced from one sample in a study of T-cell reconstitution after alpha-beta-depleted transplantation in children. A library of TCRbeta sequences, prepared with unique molecular identifiers, was generated. TCRdb reprocessed the PCR reads via MiXCR and lists one record per CDR3 protein. The sample shows about 110,000 distinct CDR3 sequences, 23% of them seen only once. The sample was PBMCs, mostly from graft donor cells, taken 180 days after TCRalphabeta/CD19-depleted stem cell transplant. All receptors derive from a male patient between 2 and 10 years old who had a stem cell transplant for chronic granulomatous disease, so the T cells may come from the graft donor.

This chain joins TRBV4-3 and TRBJ1-2; 7 bases fit TRBD1. Germline loops: CDR1 LGHNA, CDR2 YSLEER. CDR3 length: 16 residues. Trimming at V came to 0 bases and at J to 7 bases, leaving 11 bases not matched to a gene. CDR3 region: CASSQDTVNRGSGYTF. The CDR3 DNA sequence: TGCGCCAGCAGCCAAGATACGGTAAACAGGGGAAGTGGCTACACCTTC.

The CDR3 loop is CASSSATGGVYEQYF. The DNA of the CDR3 is TGTGCCAGCAGCTCTGCTACGGGAGGGGTCTACGAGCAGTACTTC. The chain uses TRBV5-6 and TRBJ2-7; 8 nucleotides line up with TRBD2. The trim removed 3 bases at V and 3 bases at J, leaving 8 bases unmatched. This CDR3 comprises 15 residues. Germline V CDR1 and CDR2: SGHDT, YYEEEE.

The V and J genes are TRBV7-6 and TRBJ2-2; 9 bases match TRBD2. This CDR3 spans 16 amino acids. Germline CDR1 is SGHVS and CDR2 is FNYEAQ. J lost 5 bases, V lost 1 base, and 5 bases had no gene match. CDR3 DNA: TGTGCCAGCAGCTTAGAGGGGACTAGCAGAACCGGGGAGCTGTTTTTT. Translating gives CASSLEGTSRTGELFF.

This clonotype appeared many times. The chain combines TRBV11-2 with TRBJ2-3, with TRBD2 matching 11 bases. J lost 0 bases, V lost 4 bases, and 6 bases had no gene match. The CDR3 runs to 17 residues. Per the germline V gene, CDR1 is SGHAT and CDR2 is FQNNGV. CDR3 DNA: TGTGCCAGCAGCTCCGTAGCGGGGGGGATGAGCACAGATACGCAGTATTTT. Translating gives CASSSVAGGMSTDTQYF.

This chain joins TRBV20-1 and TRBJ1-2; a possible D gene is TRBD1 (5 bases). Germline-derived CDR1 and CDR2 are DFQATT and SNEGSKA (reference sequence). This CDR3 has 15 residues. Trimming cost V 3 bases and J 0 bases, with 14 bases left between them. The CDR3 nucleotides read TGCAGTGCTAGCGGTGACAGTACAGCTAACTATGGCTACACCTTC. This encodes CSASGDSTANYGYTF.

The chain uses TRBV9 and TRBJ2-6; D unclear. The V end lost 2 bases, the J end lost 0 bases, and 3 bases lay between the germline ends. CDR1 and CDR2 from the germline V gene are SGDLS and YYNGEE. The CDR3 totals 14 residues. CDR3 in DNA: TGTGCCAGCAGCGTGGACTCTGGGGCCAACGTCCTGACTTTC. Its protein is CASSVDSGANVLTF.

In this sample, this clonotype turned up a few times. The chain joins TRBV7-2 to TRBJ2-1; 10 positions agree with TRBD2. The V gene end was trimmed by 7 bases and the J gene end by 3 bases; junction bases not matched to a gene: 6. Germline CDR1 is SGHTA and CDR2 is FQGNSA. This CDR3 is 15 amino acids long. Here the CDR3 DNA reads TGTGCCAGCACCCTAGCGGGGGTAAACTACAATGAGCAGTTCTTC. This codes for CASTLAGVNYNEQFF.

The sample holds a few counts of this clonotype. The J gene is TRBJ2-7, the V gene TRBV7-2, with 10 bases that match TRBD1. The germline V gene encodes CDR1 SGHTA and CDR2 FQGNSA. The CDR3 sequence is 16 residues long. With 1 base clipped from V and 0 bases from J, the junction kept 3 bases outside the gene matches. CDR3 DNA: TGTGCCAGCAGCTTAGGGGACAGGGGACCCTCCTACGAGCAGTACTTC. Encoded protein: CASSLGDRGPSYEQYF.

This rearrangement joins TRBV20-1 to TRBJ1-1, with D perhaps matching TRBD1 (6 bases). Germline V gene data show CDR1 as DFQATT and CDR2 as SNEGSKA (reference sequence). V was clipped by 5 bases and J by 1 base, with 8 bases between them. The CDR3 sequence is 12 residues long. CDR3 nucleotides: TGCAGTGCTGTCAGGGGGAACACTGAAGCTTTCTTT. It encodes CSAVRGNTEAFF.

The chain has TRBV20-1 and TRBJ2-7; 7 nucleotides line up with TRBD2. The CDR3 consists of 16 residues. The V and J ends lost 3 bases and 2 bases, in that order; junction bases with no gene match: 13. Germline V gene data show CDR1 as DFQATT and CDR2 as SNEGSKA (reference sequence). The CDR3 nucleotides read TGCAGTGCTAGCCCGTCTAGCGGTACCTTAACCTACGAGCAGTACTTC. It is translated as CSASPSSGTLTYEQYF.

This chain joins TRBV5-1 and TRBJ1-2, with TRBD1 identical over 7 bases. The CDR3 is 15 residues long. The trim removed 5 bases at V and 7 bases at J, leaving 14 bases unmatched. Germline V gene lookup returns CDR1 SGHRS and CDR2 YFSETQ. The CDR3, as DNA: TGCGCCAGCAGTTTAGAACCCATTAACAGGGGTGGCTACACCTTC. Residues: CASSLEPINRGGYTF.